Below, 15 T cell receptor beta chains from the same sample are listed, as sequenced in a study of cytomegalovirus exposure and HLA in healthy donors. Amplification used 60 Vbeta primers and 13 Jbeta primers. Sequencing used immunoSEQ multiplex PCR; TCRdb keeps in-frame clones, though not all of them. The table lists around 33,000 clones. The sequenced material came from PBMCs. The origin of the receptors is a middle-aged man in good health and CMV-seronegative.

The gene calls are TRBV14 and TRBJ1-2; 8 bases are a match to TRBD1. Germline V gene sequence: CDR1 SGHDN, CDR2 FVKESK. Trimming took 1 base from V and 4 from J; bases not matched to a gene: 8. The CDR3 has 16 amino acids. As DNA, the CDR3 is TGTGCCAGCAGCCAAGGACAGGGGTTCGGCCTCTATGGCTACACCTTC. As protein: CASSQGQGFGLYGYTF.

The gene calls are TRBV18 and TRBJ2-6; D ambiguous. There are 16 residues in the CDR3. Germline V gene lookup returns CDR1 KGHSH and CDR2 LQKENI. The V and J ends lost 4 bases and 1 base respectively, with 11 bases between them. The CDR3 loop is CASSLLAESGANVLTF. The CDR3, as DNA: TGTGCCAGCTCACTCCTGGCAGAATCTGGGGCCAACGTCCTGACTTTC.

CDR3 residues: CASSLGSGVGKTQYF. The CDR3 coding sequence is TGTGCCAGCAGCTTGGGTTCGGGCGTCGGGAAGACCCAGTACTTC. V is TRBV5-6 and J is TRBJ2-5; possibly TRBD2 for D (5 bases). From germline, CDR1 is SGHDT and CDR2 YYEEEE. The CDR3 runs to 15 residues. V was trimmed by 0 bases and J by 6 bases, leaving 15 bases between them.

CDR3 residues: CASSPTGTDTQYF. The DNA of the CDR3 is TGCGCCAGCAGCCCTACCGGGACAGATACGCAGTATTTT. The chain links TRBV5-1 to TRBJ2-3; D is ambiguous. Looked up from germline, CDR1 is SGHRS and CDR2 is YFSETQ. This CDR3 is built from 13 residues. Trimming removed 4 bases from V and 3 bases from J, with 9 bases in between.

The chain carries TRBV11-2 and TRBJ1-1; TRBD1 is a possible D gene (6 bases). Trimming cost V 1 base and J 2 bases, with 20 bases left between them. This CDR3 region has 18 residues. Germline CDR1 is SGHAT and CDR2 is FQNNGV. CDR3 DNA sequence: TGTGCCAGCAGCTTAGGTAGGGGGGGTGGGCCATCTAACACTGAAGCTTTCTTT. Translating it yields CASSLGRGGGPSNTEAFF.

The chain joins TRBV29-1 to TRBJ1-2, with 8 bases aligning to TRBD1. This CDR3 spans 14 amino acids. The V gene end was trimmed by 5 bases and the J gene end by 7 bases; junction bases not matched to a gene: 12. In germline, CDR1 is SQVTM, CDR2 ANQGSEA. This CDR3 reads CSVTPDRGQGGYTF. The CDR3 DNA sequence: TGCAGCGTTACCCCCGACAGGGGACAAGGTGGCTACACCTTC.

The CDR3 spells CSVEGWDREMDGYTF. The CDR3 DNA is TGCAGCGTTGAAGGGTGGGACAGGGAGATGGATGGCTACACCTTC. This chain uses TRBV29-1 with TRBJ1-2, with 9 bases aligning to TRBD1. The CDR3 consists of 15 residues. The germline CDR1 and CDR2 sequences are SQVTM and ANQGSEA. V lost 1 base, J lost 6 bases, and 9 bases stayed unmatched. The full variable domain, with the rest looked up from reference TRBV29-1 and TRBJ1-2, is SAVISQKPSRDICQRGTSLTIQCQVDSQVTMMFWYRQQPGQSLTLIATANQGSEATYESGFVIDKFPISRPNLTFSTLTVSNMSPEDSSIYLCSVEGWDREMDGYTFGSGTRLTVV.

This chain connects TRBV5-4 to TRBJ2-7; TRBD1 agrees at 9 bases. The germline gives CDR1 SGHNT, CDR2 YYREEE (reference sequence). The CDR3 runs 15 residues. V lost 3 bases and J lost 1; bases outside the gene matches: 5. CDR3 loop: CASSWGDRASYEQYF. In nucleotides, the CDR3 is TGTGCCAGCAGCTGGGGGGACAGGGCATCCTACGAGCAGTACTTC.

The chain carries TRBV27 and TRBJ1-5, with 10 bases identical to TRBD1. CDR3 length: 15 amino acids. V trimming: 6 bases; J trimming: 6 bases; junction bases outside the gene matches: 8. Germline V CDR1 and CDR2: MNHEY, SMNVEV (reference sequence). In DNA form, the CDR3 reads TGTGCCAGCAGACCGCGGACAGGGGGTACTCAGCCCCAGCATTTT. It codes for CASRPRTGGTQPQHF.

In nucleotides, the CDR3 is TGTGCCAGCGGACTAGCGGGGGGATACGAGCAGTACTTC. Protein product: CASGLAGGYEQYF. This chain uses TRBV14 with TRBJ2-7; 14 nucleotides agree with TRBD2. V shed 8 bases, J shed 4 bases, and the junction held 1 base outside the gene matches. This CDR3 contains 13 residues. Germline CDR1 and CDR2: SGHDN and FVKESK. Supplemented by reference TRBV14 and TRBJ2-7, the full variable domain reads EAGVTQFPSHSVIEKGQTVTLRCDPISGHDNLYWYRRVMGKEIKFLLHFVKESKQDESGMPNNRFLAERTGGTYSTLKVQPAELEDSGVYFCASGLAGGYEQYFGPGTRLTVT.

The chain has TRBV13 and TRBJ2-1; 12 bases fit TRBD2. J was trimmed by 6 bases and V by 1 base; bases with no gene match: 1. The CDR3 contains 15 residues. The germline gives CDR1 PRHDT, CDR2 FYEKMQ (reference sequence). The CDR3 reads CASSLVLAGGNEQFF. The DNA for the CDR3 is TGTGCCAGCAGCTTAGTACTAGCGGGAGGCAATGAGCAGTTCTTC.

The chain joins TRBV19 to TRBJ2-5; TRBD2 matches 8 bases. The V and J ends lost 3 bases and 7 bases, in that order; junction bases with no gene match: 1. The CDR3 sequence is 12 residues long. Germline V gene lookup returns CDR1 LNHDA and CDR2 SQIVND (reference sequence). The CDR3 sequence: CASSIREGTQYF. In nucleotides, the CDR3 is TGTGCCAGTAGTATCCGGGAGGGGACCCAGTACTTC.

J is TRBJ2-6 and V is TRBV4-3; D possibly corresponds to TRBD2 (6 bases). The V end lost 1 base, the J end lost 0 bases, and 10 bases lay between the germline ends. CDR3 length: 17 amino acids. Germline lookup yields CDR1 LGHNA and CDR2 YSLEER. The DNA for the CDR3 is TGCGCCAGCAGCCAAGGGGGGGTTCGCTCTGGGGCCAACGTCCTGACTTTC. Protein sequence: CASSQGGVRSGANVLTF.

CDR3 residues: CAWSVSRLADYNEQFF. CDR3 nucleotide sequence: TGTGCCTGGAGTGTATCACGGCTAGCGGACTACAATGAGCAGTTCTTC. This chain joins TRBV30 and TRBJ2-1, with 7 bases lining up with TRBD2. Trimming at V came to 0 bases and at J to 3 bases, leaving 8 bases not matched to a gene. CDR1 and CDR2 (germline): GTSNPN, SVGIG (reference sequence). The CDR3 is made up of 16 amino acids.

The rearrangement joins TRBV7-2 to TRBJ1-1; 8 bases map to TRBD1. Germline loops: CDR1 SGHTA, CDR2 FQGNSA. With V trimmed by 6 bases and J by 1 base, 4 bases remained unmatched. The CDR3 is 14 residues long. CDR3 nucleotide sequence: TGTGCCAGCAGTTTTGACAGGGGGAACACTGAAGCTTTCTTT. This sequence encodes CASSFDRGNTEAFF.